This TCR beta chain was identified during a study of CD8 T cells in ankylosing spondylitis. The CDR3 extends over 17 amino acids. Germline CDR1 and CDR2: LNHNV and YYDKDF (reference sequence). Remarks on this clonotype: Compared with germline, one end of the junction differs, possibly owing to a read error.

MiXCR, run by TCRdb on the 5' RACE reads, gives a single entry per CDR3 protein. The sample has roughly 190,000 distinct CDR3 sequences, over 10% seen once. The sample taken for sequencing was blood, either unsorted or a sorted T cell fraction (not recorded which). The origin of this receptor is a male donor with ankylosing spondylitis or in good health (not recorded which). The V call is TRBV15, the J call TRBJ2-3, with 10 positions matching TRBD2. The CDR3 coding sequence is TGTGCCGCCAGCAGAGACCCGACTAGCGGGAGCACAGATACGCAGTATTTT. As protein: CAASRDPTSGSTDTQYF.